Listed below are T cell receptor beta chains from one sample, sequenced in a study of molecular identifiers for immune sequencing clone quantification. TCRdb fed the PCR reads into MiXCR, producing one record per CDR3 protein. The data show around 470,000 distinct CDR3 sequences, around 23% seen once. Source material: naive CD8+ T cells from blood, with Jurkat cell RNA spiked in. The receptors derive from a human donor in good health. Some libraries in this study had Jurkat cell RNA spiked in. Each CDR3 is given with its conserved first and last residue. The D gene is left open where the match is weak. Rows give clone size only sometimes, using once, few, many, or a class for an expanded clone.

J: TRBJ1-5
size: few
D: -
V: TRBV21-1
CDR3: CDLTGRAVDQPQHF
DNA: TGCGACCTTACGGGCAGGGCCGTCGATCAGCCCCAGCATTTT

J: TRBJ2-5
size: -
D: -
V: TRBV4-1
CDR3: CASSQARSLDSTEAQYF
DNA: TGCGCCAGCAGCCAAGCCCGGAGCCTCGACAGTACTGAGGCCCAGTACTTC

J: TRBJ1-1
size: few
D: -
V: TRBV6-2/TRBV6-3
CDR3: CASSPLLDGAFF
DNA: TGTGCCAGCAGTCCCCTCCTCGATGGAGCTTTCTTT

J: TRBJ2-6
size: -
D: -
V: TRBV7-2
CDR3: CASIRAPSGANVLTF
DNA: TGTGCCAGCATCCGGGCTCCATCTGGGGCCAACGTCCTGACTTTC

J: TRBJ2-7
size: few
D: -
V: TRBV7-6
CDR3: CASSLGDYYEQYF
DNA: TGTGCCAGCAGCTTAGGGGATTACTACGAGCAGTACTTC

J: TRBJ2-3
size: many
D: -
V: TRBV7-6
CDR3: CASSLGTATDTQYF
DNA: TGTGCCAGCAGCTTAGGTACAGCCACAGATACGCAGTATTTT

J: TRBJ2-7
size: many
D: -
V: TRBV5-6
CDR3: CASSLDANEGEQYF
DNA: TGTGCCAGCAGCTTGGACGCCAACGAAGGCGAGCAGTACTTC

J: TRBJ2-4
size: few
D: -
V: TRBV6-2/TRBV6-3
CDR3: CASSPKGGLLAKNIQYF
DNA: TGTGCCAGCAGCCCAAAGGGCGGACTTCTAGCCAAAAACATTCAGTACTTC

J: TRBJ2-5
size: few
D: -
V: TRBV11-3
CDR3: CAGSGQNQETQYF
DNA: TGTGCCGGCAGTGGACAGAACCAAGAGACCCAGTACTTC

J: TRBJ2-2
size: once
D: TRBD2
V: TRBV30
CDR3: CAWGPTSFGGELFF
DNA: TGTGCCTGGGGTCCGACTAGCTTTGGCGGGGAGCTGTTTTTT

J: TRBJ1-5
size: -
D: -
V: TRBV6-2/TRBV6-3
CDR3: CASTWEVGVQPQHF
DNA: TGTGCCAGCACCTGGGAGGTAGGGGTTCAGCCCCAGCATTTT

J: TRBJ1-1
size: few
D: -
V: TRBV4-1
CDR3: CASSQDRRAGTEAFF
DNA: TGCGCCAGCAGCCAAGATAGGAGGGCGGGCACTGAAGCTTTCTTT

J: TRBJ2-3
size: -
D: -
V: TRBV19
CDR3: CASSRGYTDTQYF
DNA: TGTGCCAGTAGTCGGGGATACACAGATACGCAGTATTTT

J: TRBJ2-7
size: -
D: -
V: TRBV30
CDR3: CAWSMGVSYEQYF
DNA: TGTGCCTGGAGTATGGGGGTCTCCTACGAGCAGTACTTC